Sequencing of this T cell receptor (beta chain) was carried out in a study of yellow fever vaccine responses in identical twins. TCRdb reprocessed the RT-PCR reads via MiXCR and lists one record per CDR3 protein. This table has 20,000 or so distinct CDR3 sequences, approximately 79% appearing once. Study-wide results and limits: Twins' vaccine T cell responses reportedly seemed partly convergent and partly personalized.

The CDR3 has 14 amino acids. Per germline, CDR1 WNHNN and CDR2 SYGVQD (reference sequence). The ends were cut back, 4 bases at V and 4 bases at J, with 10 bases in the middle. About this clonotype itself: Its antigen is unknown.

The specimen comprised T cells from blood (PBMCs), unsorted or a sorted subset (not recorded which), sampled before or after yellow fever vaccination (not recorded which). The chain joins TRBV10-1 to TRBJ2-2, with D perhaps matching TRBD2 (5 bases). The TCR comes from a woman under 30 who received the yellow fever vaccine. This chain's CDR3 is CASSASRFTGELFF. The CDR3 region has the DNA TGCGCCAGCAGTGCTAGCAGATTCACCGGGGAGCTGTTTTTT.